What follows are 7 T cell receptor beta chains derived from one specimen sequenced in a study of blood T cell repertoires in COVID-19. Method: immunoSEQ multiplex PCR; TCRdb's copy keeps in-frame clones and lacks some. The sample has some 250,000 clones, around 82% seen once; the top ten hold approximately 6%. The sequencing input was peripheral blood. These TCRs come from a man older than 75 with acute or convalescent COVID-19.

The genes are TRBV3-1 (or the pseudogene TRBV3-2) and TRBJ2-7; maybe TRBD1 (6 bases). V was cut by 4 bases and J by 4 bases, with 17 bases left in between. Germline CDR1 is LGHDT and CDR2 is YNNKEL (reference sequence). CDR3 length: 15 residues. In nucleotides, the CDR3 is TGTGCCAGCAGCCCCGCCGGGACATCTAAATACGAGCAGTACTTC. Translated, it gives CASSPAGTSKYEQYF.

The genes are TRBV2 and TRBJ2-3; 7 bases line up with TRBD2. Germline V gives CDR1 SNHLY, CDR2 FYNNEI. V was pared by 8 bases and J by 0 bases, with 5 bases of the junction left unmatched. This CDR3 is built from 14 residues. In DNA, the CDR3 is TGTGCCAGCGGGAGGGCTTCTAGCACAGATACGCAGTATTTT. This codes for CASGRASSTDTQYF.

This clone has only one observation. V gene TRBV9 combines with J gene TRBJ2-2; the match to TRBD2 covers 10 bases. In germline, CDR1 is SGDLS, CDR2 YYNGEE. The CDR3 length is 17 residues. J was trimmed by 6 bases and V by 3 bases; bases with no gene match: 11. The CDR3 loop reads CASSESGGEGAPGELFF. The CDR3 region has the DNA TGTGCCAGCAGCGAGAGCGGGGGGGAAGGTGCGCCCGGGGAGCTGTTTTTT.

The CDR3 nucleotides read TGCGCCAGCAGCCCGGTTGGGGGCGACATTCAGTACTTC. It is translated as CASSPVGGDIQYF. The chain uses TRBV5-1 and TRBJ2-4; tentatively, D is TRBD1 (6 bases). The CDR3 runs to 13 residues. V lost 4 bases to trimming and J lost 8 bases, with 13 bases between them. The germline gives CDR1 SGHRS, CDR2 YFSETQ.

The chain recombines TRBV14 with TRBJ1-4; unclear D gene. In germline, CDR1 is SGHDN, CDR2 FVKESK. CDR3 length equals 13 residues. Trimming cost V 0 bases and J 14 bases, with 13 bases left between them. CDR3 loop: CASSQEVVSGLFF. Here the CDR3 DNA reads TGTGCCAGCAGCCAAGAAGTGGTCTCCGGGCTGTTTTTT.

This chain's CDR3 is CASSLEGLAGETQYF. Written as DNA, the CDR3 is TGTGCCAGCAGCTTAGAGGGACTAGCGGGAGAGACCCAGTACTTC. The chain is built from TRBV5-6 and TRBJ2-5; the match to TRBD2 covers 12 bases. From germline, CDR1 is SGHDT and CDR2 YYEEEE. The V gene end was trimmed by 2 bases and the J gene end by 4 bases; junction bases not matched to a gene: 3. This CDR3 contains 15 residues.

The chain combines TRBV3-1 (or the pseudogene TRBV3-2) with TRBJ2-7, with 7 bases fitting TRBD2. The CDR3 loop spans 15 amino acids. CDR1 LGHDT and CDR2 YNNKEL come from the germline V gene (reference sequence). J was trimmed by 6 bases and V by 4 bases; bases with no gene match: 12. CDR3 sequence reads: CASSPLGGSRGEQYF. The CDR3 bases are TGTGCCAGCAGCCCTTTGGGCGGGAGTCGCGGCGAGCAGTACTTC.